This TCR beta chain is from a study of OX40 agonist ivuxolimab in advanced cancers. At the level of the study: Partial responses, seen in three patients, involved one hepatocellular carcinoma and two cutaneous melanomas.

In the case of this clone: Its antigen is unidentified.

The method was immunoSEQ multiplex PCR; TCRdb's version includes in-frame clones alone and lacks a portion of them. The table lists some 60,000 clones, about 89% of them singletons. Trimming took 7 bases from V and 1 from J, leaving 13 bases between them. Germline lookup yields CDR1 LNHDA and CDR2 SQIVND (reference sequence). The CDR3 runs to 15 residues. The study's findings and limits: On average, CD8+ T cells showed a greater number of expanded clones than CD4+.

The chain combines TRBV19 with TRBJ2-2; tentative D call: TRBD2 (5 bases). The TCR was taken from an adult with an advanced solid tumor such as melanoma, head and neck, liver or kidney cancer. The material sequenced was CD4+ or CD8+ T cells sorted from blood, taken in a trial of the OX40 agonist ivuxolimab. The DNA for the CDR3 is TGTGCCAGTACGGTGTTGGAGGAGAACACCGGGGAGCTGTTTTTT. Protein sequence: CASTVLEENTGELFF.